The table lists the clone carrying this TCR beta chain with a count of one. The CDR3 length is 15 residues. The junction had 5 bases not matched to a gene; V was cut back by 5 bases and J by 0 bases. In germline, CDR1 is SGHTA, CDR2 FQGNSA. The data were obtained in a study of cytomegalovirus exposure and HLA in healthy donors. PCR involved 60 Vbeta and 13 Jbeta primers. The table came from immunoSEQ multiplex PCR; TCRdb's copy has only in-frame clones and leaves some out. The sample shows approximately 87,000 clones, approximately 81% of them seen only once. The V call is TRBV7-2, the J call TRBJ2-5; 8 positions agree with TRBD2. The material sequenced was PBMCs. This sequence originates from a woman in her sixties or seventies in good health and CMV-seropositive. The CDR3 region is CASSLSGGDQETQYF. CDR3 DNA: TGTGCCAGCAGCCTCTCCGGGGGGGACCAAGAGACCCAGTACTTC.